This note documents a single TCR beta chain sequence. This sample is drawn from a study of blood T cell repertoires in COVID-19. Study context: Collection of acute and convalescent COVID-19 samples took place in the United States, Italy and Spain.

Per the authors' pipeline: Estimates of nucleated cell counts were drawn from the amplification of reference gene primers. The repertoire was sequenced with immunoSEQ multiplex PCR; TCRdb's copy has only in-frame clones and lacks some. V, J and clone size derive from that table, while D and trimming were established from the DNA sequence. This sample has approximately 220,000 clones, with more than 75% found just once. Germline assignment: CDR1 MDHEN and CDR2 SYDVKM. The CDR3 runs to 11 residues. J is TRBJ1-1 and V is TRBV28, with D unclear. The sequence derives from a man aged 60 to 69 who had recovered from COVID-19. Input material: peripheral blood. CDR3 residues: CATRLNTEAFF. The CDR3 coding sequence is TGTGCTACTAGATTGAACACTGAAGCTTTCTTT.